This T cell receptor beta chain was observed in a study of T cell changes during pregnancy in multiple sclerosis. V lost 3 bases and J lost 5, with 7 bases in between. From germline, CDR1 is DFQATT and CDR2 SNEGSKA (reference sequence). The CDR3 runs to 11 residues. Profiling relied on immunoSEQ multiplex PCR, and the TCRdb table lists in-frame clones only, not all of them. The table lists 55,000 to 75,000 clones, around 93% of them singletons. This clone was found a few times. The source material was CD8+ T cells from peripheral blood mononuclear cells, sampled in the second trimester of pregnancy. This receptor was taken from a female donor with multiple sclerosis, enrolled in a pregnancy study. The rearrangement uses TRBV20-1 and TRBJ1-1; D unresolved. CDR3 in amino acids: CSAREDTEAFF. As DNA, the CDR3 is TGCAGTGCTAGGGAGGATACTGAAGCTTTCTTT.